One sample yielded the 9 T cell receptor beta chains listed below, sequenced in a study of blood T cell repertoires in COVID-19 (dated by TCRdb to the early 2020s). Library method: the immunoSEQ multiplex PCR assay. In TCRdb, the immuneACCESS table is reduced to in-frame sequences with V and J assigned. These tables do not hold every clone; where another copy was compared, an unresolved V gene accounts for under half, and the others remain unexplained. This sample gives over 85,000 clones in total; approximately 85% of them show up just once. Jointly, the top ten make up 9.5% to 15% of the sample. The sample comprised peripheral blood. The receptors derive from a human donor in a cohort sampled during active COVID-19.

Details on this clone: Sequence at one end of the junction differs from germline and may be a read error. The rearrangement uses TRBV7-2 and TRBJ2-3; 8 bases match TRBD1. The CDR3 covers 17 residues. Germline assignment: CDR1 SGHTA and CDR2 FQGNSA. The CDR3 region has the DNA TGTGTCAGCAGCTTAGCGCAGGGGGCGCCGAGCACAGATACGCAGTATTTT. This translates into CVSSLAQGAPSTDTQYF.

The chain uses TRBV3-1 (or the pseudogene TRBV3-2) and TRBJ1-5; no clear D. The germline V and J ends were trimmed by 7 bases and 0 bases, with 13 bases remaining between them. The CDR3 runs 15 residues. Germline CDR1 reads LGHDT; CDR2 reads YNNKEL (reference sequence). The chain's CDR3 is CASTSGAYSNQPQHF. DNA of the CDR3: TGTGCCAGCACCTCAGGTGCCTATAGCAATCAGCCCCAGCATTTT.

CDR3 nucleotides: TGTGCCAGCAGGGTAAACACAGGGCGCTCCTACGAGCAGTACTTC. Protein: CASRVNTGRSYEQYF. The chain has TRBV28 and TRBJ2-7, with TRBD1 as a possible D gene (6 bases). The V end lost 6 bases, the J end lost 0 bases, and 15 bases lay between the germline ends. This CDR3 is built from 15 residues. Germline V CDR1 and CDR2: MDHEN, SYDVKM.

CDR3 DNA: TGCGCCAGCAGCTTGGACAGGGGAACAGATACGCAGTATTTT. Translation gives CASSLDRGTDTQYF. The chain has TRBV5-1 and TRBJ2-3, with 7 bases aligning to TRBD1. After removal of 0 bases from V and 3 bases from J, the junction contained 1 base not matched to a gene. The CDR3 extends over 14 amino acids. The germline V gene has CDR1 SGHRS and CDR2 YFSETQ.

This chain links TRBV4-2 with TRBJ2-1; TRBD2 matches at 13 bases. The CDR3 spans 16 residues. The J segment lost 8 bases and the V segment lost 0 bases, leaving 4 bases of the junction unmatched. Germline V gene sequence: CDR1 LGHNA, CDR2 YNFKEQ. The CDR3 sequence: CASSQELAGGWDEQFF. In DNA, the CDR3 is TGTGCCAGCAGCCAAGAACTAGCGGGGGGGTGGGATGAGCAGTTCTTC.

The CDR3 DNA follows: TGTGCCAGCAGCTTGGCCCTAGCGGGAGGGCTCCACGAGCAGTACTTC. Its protein is CASSLALAGGLHEQYF. The chain joins TRBV5-5 to TRBJ2-7; the match to TRBD2 covers 12 bases. Germline-derived CDR1 and CDR2 are SGHKS and YYEKEE (reference sequence). The CDR3 is 16 amino acids. With V trimmed by 0 bases and J by 5 bases, 6 bases remained unmatched. The variable domain in full, with the rest retrieved from reference TRBV5-5 and TRBJ2-7, is DAGVTQSPTHLIKTRGQQVTLRCSPISGHKSVSWYQQVLGQGPQFIFQYYEKEERGRGNFPDRFSARQFPNYSSELNVNALLLGDSALYLCASSLALAGGLHEQYFGPGTRLTVT.

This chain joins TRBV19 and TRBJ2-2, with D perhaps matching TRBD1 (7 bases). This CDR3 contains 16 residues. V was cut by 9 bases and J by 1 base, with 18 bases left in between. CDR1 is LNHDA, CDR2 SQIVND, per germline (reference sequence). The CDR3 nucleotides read TGTGCCAGCACCCACAGGGGAGGAGGGAACACCGGGGAGCTGTTTTTT. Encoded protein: CASTHRGGGNTGELFF.

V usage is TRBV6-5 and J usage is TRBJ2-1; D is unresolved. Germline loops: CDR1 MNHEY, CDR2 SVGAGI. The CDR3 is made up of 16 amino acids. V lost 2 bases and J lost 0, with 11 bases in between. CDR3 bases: TGTGCCAGCAGTTACGAGTCCCCGAGCTCCTACAATGAGCAGTTCTTC. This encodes CASSYESPSSYNEQFF.

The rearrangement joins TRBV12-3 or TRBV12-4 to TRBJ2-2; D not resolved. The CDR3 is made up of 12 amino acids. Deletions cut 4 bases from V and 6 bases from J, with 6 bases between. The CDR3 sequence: CASSYPSGELFF. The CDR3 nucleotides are TGTGCCAGCAGTTATCCGTCCGGGGAGCTGTTTTTT.